This is a list of T cell receptor beta chains from one sample in a study of T cells in Graves' hyperthyroidism and ophthalmopathy. TCRdb ran MiXCR on the multiplex PCR reads and lists one entry per CDR3 protein. The table has around 450,000 distinct CDR3 sequences, 15% to 18% seen once; the top ten hold 11% to 15%. Sequencing used blood. Receptors were obtained from a young woman with Graves' hyperthyroidism. The CDR3 runs from the conserved cysteine through the conserved F or W. A D gene is named only where the DNA matches it firmly. The size field is filled for only some rows; it gives once, few, many or a size class.

-	TRBV20-1	TRBJ2-4	many	TGCAGTGCTGGACTCCAGGGTCACAACATTCAGTACTTC	CSAGLQGHNIQYF
TRBD2	TRBV20-1	TRBJ2-5	many	TGCAGTGCTAGAGATTTAGCGGGATTAGGAGAGACCCAGTACTTC	CSARDLAGLGETQYF
-	TRBV28	TRBJ1-2	-	TGTGCCAGCAGTTCCTTGACAGCCCGTGGCTACACCTTC	CASSSLTARGYTF
-	TRBV6-1	TRBJ1-1	few	TGTGCCAGCAGTGAGGCCTCAGGGTTCCGGACTGAAGCTTTCTTT	CASSEASGFRTEAFF
-	TRBV28	TRBJ2-7	many	TGTGCCAGCAGTCACCCCATCGGGACAAGGTCTTACGAGCAGTACTTC	CASSHPIGTRSYEQYF
-	TRBV7-9	TRBJ2-7	many	TGTGCCAGCAGCAGGGGGGGGGACGAGCAGTACTTC	CASSRGGDEQYF
-	TRBV3-1	TRBJ1-5	few	TGTGCCAGCAGCCCTAACGTAGGCAATCAGCCCCAGCATTTT	CASSPNVGNQPQHF
TRBD1	TRBV28	TRBJ2-3	-	TGTGCCAGCAGTTTGCCCGTGGGACAGAATACGCAGTATTTT	CASSLPVGQNTQYF
-	TRBV7-2	TRBJ1-6	many	TGTGCCAGCACCTCAGGCCGTCACTCCTATAATTCACCCCTCCACTTT	CASTSGRHSYNSPLHF
-	TRBV20-1	TRBJ1-1	many	TGCAGTGCTATTGTAGAGAACACTGAAGCTTTCTTT	CSAIVENTEAFF
TRBD1	TRBV6-1	TRBJ1-6	many	TGTGCCAGCGCCAACCCAAAGACAGGGGCAGCTGAGTCACCCCTCCACTTT	CASANPKTGAAESPLHF
TRBD1	TRBV7-6	TRBJ2-7	-	TGTGCCAGCAGTCAACAGGGGGTCACGACGGAGCAGTACTTC	CASSQQGVTTEQYF
TRBD1	TRBV7-2	TRBJ1-5	many	TGTGCCAGCAGCCTAGAGACAGGGCGGGGAGCGCCCCAGCATTTT	CASSLETGRGAPQHF
TRBD2	TRBV20-1	TRBJ2-7	many	TGCAGTGCTAGGAAGCTAGCGGGGGCCTCCTACGAGCAGTACTTC	CSARKLAGASYEQYF
TRBD1	TRBV5-1	TRBJ2-5	once	TGCGCCAGCAGCTTACTCTCAGGGGGCGAAGAGACCCAGTACTTC	CASSLLSGGEETQYF
-	TRBV28	TRBJ1-2	many	TGTGCCAGCAGTTTTATGATGGAAGGCTACACCTTC	CASSFMMEGYTF
TRBD1	TRBV5-4	TRBJ2-5	few	TGTGCCAGCAGGCAGGGGGCACGACAAGAGACCCAGTACTTC	CASRQGARQETQYF
TRBD1	TRBV7-9	TRBJ2-1	many	TGTGCCAGCAGCTTAGGAGACAGGGGTTCGTACAATGAGCAGTTCTTC	CASSLGDRGSYNEQFF
-	TRBV7-8	TRBJ1-2	many	TGTGCCAGCAGCTTAGCAGTGTGGCCAGCCATCGACTATGGCTACACCTTC	CASSLAVWPAIDYGYTF
-	TRBV9	TRBJ1-4	-	TGTGCCGGCAGCCTCCGAGGGGGTTGGGCGACTAATGAAAAACTGTTTTTT	CAGSLRGGWATNEKLFF
-	TRBV7-9	TRBJ2-7	many	TGTGCCAGCAGCATCCCCCCCGGGATCAACTTAGCCGATGAGCAGTACTTC	CASSIPPGINLADEQYF
-	TRBV28	TRBJ1-3	many	TGTGCCAGCAGTTTTGAGGGGTACGGAAACACCATATATTTT	CASSFEGYGNTIYF
TRBD2	TRBV28	TRBJ2-7	-	TGTGCCAGCAGTTCTAGCGGGAGTGGGTACGAGCAGTACTTC	CASSSSGSGYEQYF
TRBD1	TRBV3-1	TRBJ2-5	few	TGTGCCAGCAGCCAAGTCCAGGACAGGTGGGAGACCCAGTACTTC	CASSQVQDRWETQYF
TRBD1	TRBV3-1	TRBJ1-1	many	TGTGCCAGCAGACGACAGGGGAACACTGAAGCTTTCTTT	CASRRQGNTEAFF
-	TRBV3-1	TRBJ2-1	many	TGTGCCAGCAGCCTACAGACCTACAATGAGCAGTTCTTC	CASSLQTYNEQFF
TRBD1	TRBV10-3	TRBJ1-2	-	TGTGCCATCTTTCGGACAGGGGGCGGTGGCTACACCTTC	CAIFRTGGGGYTF
TRBD1	TRBV3-1	TRBJ2-7	many	TGTGCCAGCAGCCCAGCTTTTAGGACAGGGCCCTACGAGCAGTACTTC	CASSPAFRTGPYEQYF